One sample yielded the 24 T cell receptor beta chains listed below, sequenced in a study of cytomegalovirus exposure and HLA in healthy donors. Repertoires were generated with immunoSEQ multiplex PCR, while TCRdb's copy carries only in-frame clones and drops some. The sample lists approximately 100,000 clones; roughly nine tenths were seen once. Material for sequencing was PBMCs. The receptors stem from a man younger than 30 in good health and CMV-seropositive.

This sequence joins TRBV4-1 and TRBJ1-5; D possibly corresponds to TRBD1 (5 bases). This CDR3 is 14 amino acids long. CDR1 is MGHRA, CDR2 YSYEKL, per germline. V shed 0 bases and J shed 2 bases, with 5 bases lying between them. This CDR3 is CASSQEGGNQPQHF. The CDR3 DNA reads TGCGCCAGCAGCCAAGAAGGGGGCAATCAGCCCCAGCATTTT.

The chain couples TRBV28 to TRBJ2-3, with TRBD2 matching 7 bases. The CDR3 contains 17 residues. Germline V CDR1 and CDR2: MDHEN, SYDVKM. V trimming: 3 bases; J trimming: 2 bases; junction bases outside the gene matches: 11. The CDR3 DNA is TGTGCCAGCAGTTTTTCATCAGCGGGACCGAACACAGATACGCAGTATTTT. Translated: CASSFSSAGPNTDTQYF. Filled out from reference TRBV28 and TRBJ2-3, the complete variable domain reads DVKVTQSSRYLVKRTGEKVFLECVQDMDHENMFWYRQDPGLGLRLIYFSYDVKMKEKGDIPEGYSVSREKKERFSLILESASTNQTSMYLCASSFSSAGPNTDTQYFGPGTRLTVL.

The chain carries TRBV2 and TRBJ2-7, with D unresolved. V lost 2 bases and J 0 bases, leaving 8 bases between the germline ends. Looked up from germline, CDR1 is SNHLY and CDR2 is FYNNEI. The CDR3 has 14 residues. CDR3: CASSESPGSYEQYF. The CDR3 nucleotides read TGTGCCAGCAGTGAAAGTCCAGGCTCCTACGAGCAGTACTTC.

The V gene is TRBV7-6, the J gene TRBJ2-2; no reliable D call. V was cut by 4 bases and J by 6 bases, with 9 bases left in between. The CDR3 has 13 residues. From germline, CDR1 is SGHVS and CDR2 FNYEAQ. The CDR3 loop is CASSSSVAGELFF. The CDR3 nucleotides are TGTGCCAGCAGCTCCTCGGTTGCCGGGGAGCTGTTTTTT.

The CDR3 DNA follows: TGTGCCAGCAGTGGCTTTAGCGGGGGCCGGGGGACCCAGTACTTC. This encodes CASSGFSGGRGTQYF. V usage is TRBV25-1 and J usage is TRBJ2-5; 9 bases map to TRBD2. Germline V gene sequence: CDR1 MGHDK, CDR2 SYGVNS. The V gene end was trimmed by 4 bases and the J gene end by 7 bases; junction bases not matched to a gene: 10. The CDR3 sequence is 15 residues long.

This CDR3 reads CARGQDGLNTEAFF. CDR3 in DNA: TGTGCCAGGGGACAGGACGGACTGAACACTGAAGCTTTCTTT. The chain links TRBV19 to TRBJ1-1, with TRBD1 identical over 8 bases. The CDR3 totals 14 residues. The J segment lost 0 bases and the V segment lost 9 bases, leaving 6 bases of the junction unmatched. Germline assignment: CDR1 LNHDA and CDR2 SQIVND (reference sequence).

CDR3: CASSPQGNGYTF. CDR3 coding DNA: TGTGCCAGCAGCCCACAGGGAAATGGCTACACCTTC. The chain is built from TRBV7-9 and TRBJ1-2; a weak D match, TRBD1 (6 bases). This CDR3 is built from 12 residues. Trimming removed 5 bases from V and 6 bases from J, with 10 bases in between. Germline CDR1 reads SEHNR; CDR2 reads FQNEAQ (reference sequence).

This clone was picked up one time. The chain links TRBV5-1 to TRBJ2-1, with 8 bases fitting TRBD1. Germline V gene data show CDR1 as SGHRS and CDR2 as YFSETQ. With 2 bases clipped from V and 5 bases from J, the junction kept 3 bases outside the gene matches. This CDR3 region has 14 residues. The CDR3 DNA reads TGCGCCAGCAGCTTCCAGGGGGCTAACAATGAGCAGTTCTTC. It encodes CASSFQGANNEQFF.

The chain links TRBV19 to TRBJ2-1, with 10 nucleotides matching TRBD1. The germline CDR1 and CDR2 sequences are LNHDA and SQIVND (reference sequence). The CDR3 contains 14 residues. V lost 10 bases and J lost 9; bases outside the gene matches: 12. CDR3 residues: CATAKDRGLREQFF. CDR3 coding DNA: TGTGCCACTGCGAAGGACAGGGGGTTACGTGAGCAGTTCTTC.

This clone was recorded once. The chain links TRBV14 to TRBJ2-1, with TRBD1 identical over 9 bases. Germline V gives CDR1 SGHDN, CDR2 FVKESK. CDR3 length: 21 amino acids. V lost 0 bases, J lost 9 bases, and 24 bases stayed unmatched. CDR3 residues: CASSQDTPSDRGMGVIGEQFF. The CDR3 DNA reads TGTGCCAGCAGCCAAGATACCCCATCGGACAGGGGTATGGGAGTGATCGGTGAGCAGTTCTTC. Full variable domain (remainder filled in from reference TRBV14 and TRBJ2-1): EAGVTQFPSHSVIEKGQTVTLRCDPISGHDNLYWYRRVMGKEIKFLLHFVKESKQDESGMPNNRFLAERTGGTYSTLKVQPAELEDSGVYFCASSQDTPSDRGMGVIGEQFFGPGTRLTVL.

The chain recombines TRBV9 with TRBJ1-2; D uncertain. V gave up 6 bases and J gave up 0 bases, with 18 bases separating them. In germline, CDR1 is SGDLS, CDR2 YYNGEE. The CDR3 spans 16 residues. The CDR3 sequence: CASTDYGRQTNYGYTF. In DNA form, the CDR3 reads TGTGCCAGCACCGACTACGGGCGCCAAACTAACTATGGCTACACCTTC.

The chain combines TRBV6-5 with TRBJ2-5, with D tentatively TRBD2 (7 bases). The CDR3 length is 15 residues. Germline assignment: CDR1 MNHEY and CDR2 SVGAGI. V shed 6 bases and J shed 1 base, with 15 bases lying between them. CDR3 DNA sequence: TGTGCCAGCAGGCTAGGGGGGGCCCTCCAAGAGACCCAGTACTTC. This gives the protein CASRLGGALQETQYF.

V is TRBV19 and J is TRBJ1-6; D is uncertain. Germline V gene sequence: CDR1 LNHDA, CDR2 SQIVND (reference sequence). The CDR3 is made up of 15 amino acids. With 6 bases removed from V and 7 bases from J, the gap between germline ends came to 16 bases. The CDR3 DNA reads TGTGCCAGTAGCCGTCAACGGGGTAACAATTCACCCCTCCACTTT. Translating it yields CASSRQRGNNSPLHF.

This sequence joins TRBV6-5 and TRBJ2-7; 7 bases map to TRBD1. Germline-derived CDR1 and CDR2 are MNHEY and SVGAGI. The CDR3 runs to 15 residues. J gave up 1 base and V 3 bases, and 6 bases lay outside the gene matches. The CDR3 sequence: CASSYTGASSYEQYF. Written as DNA, the CDR3 is TGTGCCAGCAGTTATACAGGGGCGTCATCCTACGAGCAGTACTTC.

This chain joins TRBV7-9 and TRBJ2-7, with TRBD1 as a possible D gene (6 bases). V was clipped by 4 bases and J by 2 bases, with 12 bases between them. There are 14 residues in the CDR3. From germline, CDR1 is SEHNR and CDR2 FQNEAQ (reference sequence). Here the CDR3 reads CASSSDRQTYEQYF. The CDR3 DNA reads TGTGCCAGCAGCTCAGACAGGCAAACCTACGAGCAGTACTTC.

The CDR3 DNA sequence: TGCGCCAGCAGCACCACGGGACAGGCGAATAATTCACCCCTCCACTTT. Translation gives CASSTTGQANNSPLHF. This chain uses TRBV5-1 with TRBJ1-6, with 8 positions matching TRBD1. The CDR3 totals 16 residues. Germline CDR1 is SGHRS and CDR2 is YFSETQ. Trimming cost V 4 bases and J 5 bases; bases outside gene matches: 8.

This chain joins TRBV11-2 and TRBJ1-4; a possible D gene is TRBD1 (5 bases). Germline CDR1 is SGHAT and CDR2 is FQNNGV. Trimming removed 1 base from V and 5 bases from J, with 8 bases in between. This CDR3 region has 14 residues. CDR3 in amino acids: CASSLGTYNEKLFF. As DNA, the CDR3 is TGTGCCAGCAGCTTAGGGACATACAATGAAAAACTGTTTTTT.

The count of this clone is one. This chain links TRBV28 with TRBJ2-2; 8 bases map to TRBD2. With 6 bases clipped from V and 4 bases from J, the junction kept 10 bases outside the gene matches. Per the germline V gene, CDR1 is MDHEN and CDR2 is SYDVKM. The CDR3 length is 16 residues. DNA of the CDR3: TGTGCCAGCAGGGGTCAGCGGGAGATGGGCACCGGGGAGCTGTTTTTT. Encoded protein: CASRGQREMGTGELFF.

The chain is built from TRBV7-3 and TRBJ2-1; TRBD2 aligns across 13 bases. The CDR3 has 19 residues. V dropped 5 bases and J dropped 0; count of bases not matched to a gene: 10. Germline loops: CDR1 SGHTA, CDR2 FQGTGA. The CDR3 loop reads CASSPLPRTSGSSYNEQFF. Here the CDR3 DNA reads TGTGCCAGCAGCCCATTACCCAGGACTAGCGGGAGCTCCTACAATGAGCAGTTCTTC.

This chain uses TRBV7-2 with TRBJ2-7; the match to TRBD2 covers 12 bases. The CDR3 totals 15 residues. The germline CDR1 and CDR2 sequences are SGHTA and FQGNSA. Germline trimming cut 5 bases from V and 0 bases from J; bases unmatched to any gene: 2. The CDR3 nucleotides are TGTGCCAGCAGCACGGGACTAGCGGGCTCCTACGAGCAGTACTTC. Its translation: CASSTGLAGSYEQYF.

The chain uses TRBV19 and TRBJ2-7; 8 bases map to TRBD2. Germline assignment: CDR1 LNHDA and CDR2 SQIVND (reference sequence). Unmatched junction bases numbered 12, after V lost 5 bases and J lost 0 bases. The CDR3 runs to 17 residues. The CDR3 coding sequence is TGTGCCAGTAGTCCCCCTTCGGGGGGGTCTGTCTCCTACGAGCAGTACTTC. This codes for CASSPPSGGSVSYEQYF.

This sequence joins TRBV6-5 and TRBJ1-4; D possibly corresponds to TRBD1 (6 bases). From germline, CDR1 is MNHEY and CDR2 SVGAGI. CDR3 size: 15 residues. V was shortened by 5 bases and J by 1 base, with 11 bases between the two germline ends. The CDR3 spells CASSPTGITNEKLFF. In DNA, the CDR3 is TGTGCCAGCAGTCCTACAGGGATAACTAATGAAAAACTGTTTTTT.

The chain uses TRBV7-9 and TRBJ2-3; TRBD1 agrees at 8 bases. Germline CDR1 is SEHNR and CDR2 is FQNEAQ (reference sequence). V was clipped by 7 bases and J by 6 bases; unmatched bases: 18. This CDR3 contains 17 residues. DNA of the CDR3: TGTGCCAGCACCCTAGGGGCAGGGGGCAGTCGAGTGGATACGCAGTATTTT. Translated, it gives CASTLGAGGSRVDTQYF.

The CDR3 DNA sequence: TGTGCCAGCTCGCGTTACGACTCGCCAGTGGACACCGGGGAGCTGTTTTTT. It encodes CASSRYDSPVDTGELFF. This chain connects TRBV18 to TRBJ2-2, with D unclear. Germline CDR1 and CDR2: KGHSH and LQKENI. V shed 6 bases and J shed 3 bases, with 20 bases lying between them. The CDR3 is made up of 17 amino acids.